Following are 12 T cell receptor beta chains from one sample sequenced in a study of Ad26.COV2.S vaccination and SARS-CoV-2 variants. Regarding treatment: roughly 19 received Ad26.COV2.S at low or high dose, single or two shots; roughly five received placebo; per-sample allocation not given. All samples were drawn on day 63, counting from the first vaccine or placebo injection. The data were produced by immunoSEQ multiplex PCR, yet TCRdb's version contains in-frame clones alone and is incomplete. The sample lists roughly 380,000 clones, roughly 84% occurring once. The sequenced sample was peripheral blood, obtained in a trial of Ad26.COV2.S vaccine versus placebo. The receptors were gathered from a person aged 18-60 years who received the Ad26.COV2.S COVID-19 vaccine or a placebo.

CDR3 in DNA: TGTGCCAGCAGCTCGGGGGGGTCACAGCCCCAGCATTTT. It codes for CASSSGGSQPQHF. This chain joins TRBV7-2 and TRBJ1-5, with D possibly matching TRBD1 (5 bases). The germline V and J ends were trimmed by 4 bases and 7 bases, with 11 bases remaining between them. The germline V gene encodes CDR1 SGHTA and CDR2 FQGNSA. The CDR3 runs 13 residues.

The J gene is TRBJ2-1, the V gene TRBV3-1 (or the pseudogene TRBV3-2), with 7 positions matching TRBD2. The germline V gene encodes CDR1 LGHDT and CDR2 YNNKEL (reference sequence). V gave up 0 bases and J gave up 4 bases; unmatched junction bases: 9. The CDR3 runs 17 residues. The CDR3 here is CASSQDSAGDEYNEQFF. DNA of the CDR3: TGTGCCAGCAGCCAAGATTCTGCGGGGGACGAATACAATGAGCAGTTCTTC.

This chain links TRBV4-2 with TRBJ1-5; no reliable D call. Germline CDR1 and CDR2: LGHNA and YNFKEQ. CDR3 length equals 13 residues. Trimming cost V 0 bases and J 6 bases, with 6 bases left between them. The CDR3 DNA is TGTGCCAGCAGCCAAGATGATGGTCAGCCCCAGCATTTT. Translation gives CASSQDDGQPQHF.

This clone was recorded a few times. The V and J genes are TRBV19 and TRBJ1-2; TRBD1 matches 7 bases. Germline V gene data show CDR1 as LNHDA and CDR2 as SQIVND (reference sequence). Trimming removed 5 bases from V and 3 bases from J; junction bases left unmatched: 6. The CDR3 has 14 residues. The CDR3 coding sequence is TGTGCCAGTAGTCCACAGGGGAGGGACTATGGCTACACCTTC. The encoded protein is CASSPQGRDYGYTF.

The V gene is TRBV19, the J gene TRBJ1-1; weak D call: TRBD1 (6 bases). The CDR3 has 15 amino acids. The germline V and J ends were trimmed by 2 bases and 7 bases, with 17 bases remaining between them. Germline V gene lookup returns CDR1 LNHDA and CDR2 SQIVND (reference sequence). The CDR3 here is CASSILRTAAGEAFF. The CDR3, as DNA: TGTGCCAGTAGTATACTTCGGACAGCGGCGGGTGAAGCTTTCTTT. Full variable domain (missing parts from reference TRBV19 and TRBJ1-1): DGGITQSPKYLFRKEGQNVTLSCEQNLNHDAMYWYRQDPGQGLRLIYYSQIVNDFQKGDIAEGYSVSREKKESFPLTVTSAQKNPTAFYLCASSILRTAAGEAFFGQGTRLTVV.

The V and J genes are TRBV13 and TRBJ2-3; 7 bases align to TRBD1. The ends lost 5 bases at V and 3 bases at J; junction bases unmatched: 11. The length of the CDR3 is 16 residues. The germline V gene has CDR1 PRHDT and CDR2 FYEKMQ (reference sequence). CDR3 coding DNA: TGTGCCAGCAGCCCCCGGACAGGTATGAGTACAGATACGCAGTATTTT. Amino acid sequence: CASSPRTGMSTDTQYF. Complete variable domain (other parts from reference TRBV13 and TRBJ2-3): AAGVIQSPRHLIKEKRETATLKCYPIPRHDTVYWYQQGPGQDPQFLISFYEKMQSDKGSIPDRFSAQQFSDYHSELNMSSLELGDSALYFCASSPRTGMSTDTQYFGPGTRLTVL.

V and J are TRBV13 and TRBJ1-6, with 7 bases fitting TRBD1. Germline V CDR1 and CDR2: PRHDT, FYEKMQ (reference sequence). V trimming: 5 bases; J trimming: 3 bases; junction bases outside the gene matches: 7. The CDR3 runs 16 residues. The CDR3 spells CASSRQGELYNSPLHF. For the CDR3, the DNA is TGTGCCAGCAGCCGACAGGGAGAGCTCTATAATTCACCCCTCCACTTT.

The chain uses TRBV9 and TRBJ1-3, with D maybe TRBD1 (5 bases). The CDR3 is 15 residues long. V lost 3 bases, J lost 4 bases, and 14 bases lay in between. CDR1 is SGDLS, CDR2 YYNGEE, per germline. This CDR3 reads CASSAGEVWGNTIYF. DNA for the CDR3: TGTGCCAGCAGCGCGGGGGAGGTGTGGGGAAACACCATATATTTT.

The J gene is TRBJ1-1, the V gene TRBV6-5; 10 positions match TRBD1. The CDR3 is made up of 15 amino acids. Germline CDR1 reads MNHEY; CDR2 reads SVGAGI. With 6 bases clipped from V and 7 bases from J, the junction kept 11 bases outside the gene matches. The CDR3 region has the DNA TGTGCCAGCAGAATGACAGGGGGCTACAGGTTTGAAGCTTTCTTT. Protein: CASRMTGGYRFEAFF.

The chain combines TRBV30 with TRBJ1-5, with D perhaps TRBD1 (6 bases). The CDR3 is 15 amino acids. Trimming pared 6 bases from V and 1 base from J, leaving 16 bases between. Germline V CDR1 and CDR2: GTSNPN, SVGIG (reference sequence). In nucleotides, the CDR3 is TGTGCCTGCGACTTCGGGGGGCTGAGCAATCAGCCCCAGCATTTT. Translated, it gives CACDFGGLSNQPQHF.

This rearrangement joins TRBV5-1 to TRBJ2-7; TRBD2 matches at 7 bases. CDR1 and CDR2 from the germline V gene are SGHRS and YFSETQ. This CDR3 is built from 14 residues. The J segment lost 4 bases and the V segment lost 0 bases, leaving 4 bases of the junction unmatched. CDR3: CASSLVGGEYEQYF. As DNA, the CDR3 is TGCGCCAGCAGCTTGGTGGGAGGGGAATACGAGCAGTACTTC.

The V call is TRBV5-1, the J call TRBJ1-1; TRBD1 matches at 10 bases. Germline assignment: CDR1 SGHRS and CDR2 YFSETQ. This CDR3 region has 15 residues. The V segment lost 2 bases and the J segment 6 bases; nucleotides outside the gene matches: 7. The DNA of the CDR3 is TGCGCCAGCAGCTTAGGGACAGGGGTTATCCCTGAAGCTTTCTTT. Its protein is CASSLGTGVIPEAFF.